This passage covers 13 T cell receptor beta chains from one sample sequenced in a study of graft-versus-host responses after intestinal transplantation (dated by TCRdb to the early 2020s). Receptors were amplified or captured by the immunoSEQ multiplex PCR assay. Drawn from immuneACCESS, this table holds only the in-frame rearrangements with V and J called that TCRdb kept. Clones are partly lost; checked studies trace under half to an unresolved V gene and leave the rest unexplained. In this sample the table shows under 20,000 clones, 80% to 95% of which occur a single time. 1.9% of the sample is held by the ten biggest clonotypes. Sequencing was performed on PBMCs, taken less than 400 days after transplant. The receptors stem from a human patient who received an intestinal transplant, so some T cells may come from the graft donor.

This chain connects TRBV5-1 to TRBJ2-7; TRBD2 matches 10 bases. V lost 4 bases, J lost 6 bases, and 10 bases stayed unmatched. Germline loops: CDR1 SGHRS, CDR2 YFSETQ. There are 15 residues in the CDR3. This CDR3 is CASSPMTSGLAEQYF. DNA for the CDR3: TGCGCCAGCAGCCCTATGACTAGCGGGTTAGCCGAGCAGTACTTC.

V gene TRBV6-4 combines with J gene TRBJ2-3; 16 bases fit TRBD2. Germline V gene sequence: CDR1 MRHNA, CDR2 SNTAGT. V trimming: 4 bases; J trimming: 4 bases; junction bases outside the gene matches: 2. The CDR3 is 16 residues long. The CDR3 sequence is CASSVGTSGGADTQYF. In nucleotides, the CDR3 is TGTGCCAGCAGTGTCGGGACTAGCGGGGGGGCAGATACGCAGTATTTT.

The J gene is TRBJ2-6, the V gene TRBV4-1, with D possibly being TRBD1 or TRBD2 (5 bases each). This CDR3 comprises 17 residues. Germline loops: CDR1 MGHRA, CDR2 YSYEKL. Trimming stripped 4 bases from V and 0 bases from J, with 13 bases between. This CDR3 reads CASSLRDVSSGANVLTF. The CDR3 DNA reads as TGCGCCAGCAGCCTCCGGGACGTAAGCTCTGGGGCCAACGTCCTGACTTTC.

The V and J genes are TRBV4-2 and TRBJ2-1, with D perhaps assigned TRBD1 or TRBD2 (6 bases each). Trimming shortened V by 1 base and J by 6 bases, and 19 bases separated the two germline ends. The CDR3 sequence is 17 residues long. Germline CDR1 reads LGHNA; CDR2 reads YNFKEQ. The CDR3 DNA reads as TGTGCCAGCAGCCAAGTCCGGGATAGCTCGGGGGCCAATGAGCAGTTCTTC. It yields the protein CASSQVRDSSGANEQFF.

CDR3 DNA sequence: TGCAGCGTTATGTCGATTAATGAAAAACTGTTTTTT. Translated: CSVMSINEKLFF. The chain joins TRBV29-1 to TRBJ1-4; D unresolved. The germline V gene has CDR1 SQVTM and CDR2 ANQGSEA. This CDR3 is 12 amino acids long. The V and J ends lost 5 bases and 4 bases respectively, with 8 bases between them.

The chain links TRBV28 to TRBJ1-5; D remains ambiguous. CDR1 and CDR2 from the germline V gene are MDHEN and SYDVKM. Trimming removed 3 bases from V and 0 bases from J, with 9 bases in between. The CDR3 is 15 residues long. The CDR3 reads CASSFGLLSNQPQHF. The CDR3 DNA follows: TGTGCCAGCAGTTTCGGGCTCCTTAGCAATCAGCCCCAGCATTTT.

Comment on this clone: Other DNA sequences in the sample encode the same CDR3. V is TRBV10-3 and J is TRBJ2-7, with D tentatively TRBD2 (5 bases). Germline V CDR1 and CDR2: ENHRY, SYGVKD. The CDR3 is 12 residues long. Trimming removed 2 bases from V and 6 bases from J, with 8 bases in between. CDR3 DNA sequence: TGTGCCATCAGTGAGGCGGGCGTCGAGCAGTACTTC. Its protein product is CAISEAGVEQYF.

The V gene is TRBV7-3, the J gene TRBJ2-1, with TRBD1 identical over 7 bases. Germline V lookup: CDR1 SGHTA, CDR2 FQGTGA. CDR3 length: 15 residues. With V trimmed by 1 base and J by 6 bases, 6 bases remained unmatched. The CDR3 nucleotides read TGTGCCAGCAGCTTAAGTGGGCCAGGGGGCAATGAGCAGTTCTTC. Amino acid sequence: CASSLSGPGGNEQFF.

V is TRBV5-1 and J is TRBJ1-3; unclear D gene. CDR3 length equals 14 residues. CDR1 SGHRS and CDR2 YFSETQ come from the germline V gene. V lost 0 bases and J lost 1, with 5 bases in between. The DNA of the CDR3 is TGCGCCAGCAGCTTGGCAGGTTCTGGAAACACCATATATTTT. This encodes CASSLAGSGNTIYF.

The V and J genes are TRBV7-9 and TRBJ2-7; a possible D gene is TRBD1 (6 bases). From germline, CDR1 is SEHNR and CDR2 FQNEAQ (reference sequence). V lost 2 bases and J 2 bases, leaving 16 bases between the germline ends. This CDR3 spans 16 amino acids. The CDR3 protein is CASSLSTDSSAYEQYF. The CDR3 DNA follows: TGTGCCAGCAGCTTAAGTACGGACAGCTCCGCCTACGAGCAGTACTTC.

This clone was seen just once. This CDR3 is CASSPGLDYEQYF. CDR3 nucleotides: TGTGCCAGCAGCCCGGGGTTGGACTACGAGCAGTACTTC. The rearrangement uses TRBV6-5 and TRBJ2-7; D is possibly TRBD2 (5 bases). V shed 6 bases and J shed 3 bases, with 12 bases lying between them. The CDR3 has 13 amino acids. Germline V gene data show CDR1 as MNHEY and CDR2 as SVGAGI.

The V gene is TRBV29-1, the J gene TRBJ2-6, with 7 nucleotides matching TRBD1. J lost 0 bases, V lost 5 bases, and 13 bases had no gene match. The CDR3 spans 18 residues. Germline V CDR1 and CDR2: SQVTM, ANQGSEA. CDR3 in DNA: TGCAGCGTTATTTGGGACAGCCTAAGGGCCTCTGGGGCCAACGTCCTGACTTTC. Its translation is CSVIWDSLRASGANVLTF.

Here the CDR3 DNA reads TGTGCCAGCAGCTGGCCCGGTGGAGAGACCCAGTACTTC. This codes for CASSWPGGETQYF. The J gene is TRBJ2-5, the V gene TRBV5-6, with D uncertain. This CDR3 region has 13 residues. Germline V lookup: CDR1 SGHDT, CDR2 YYEEEE. With 3 bases removed from V and 4 bases from J, the gap between germline ends came to 10 bases.